The following is a TCR beta chain sequence with its context. Its antigen is currently unknown. The source of the sample is a study of T cells in narcolepsy. This table comes from immunoSEQ multiplex PCR, and its TCRdb copy is limited to in-frame clones, with some not included. The table has some 30,000 clones, 80% to 90% seen once. The germline CDR1 and CDR2 sequences are SGHTA and FQGTGA. This CDR3 has 15 residues. V dropped 5 bases and J dropped 5 bases, with 16 bases sitting between them. Study-wide results and limits: Some memory CD4+ repertoires had no autoreactive clone sequences.

Material: memory (CD45RA-) CD4+ T cells from blood. The origin of this receptor is a human donor in good health. This sequence joins TRBV7-3 and TRBJ2-1; weak D call: TRBD2 (6 bases). CDR3 sequence reads: CASSLEGIGHNEQFF. The CDR3 DNA sequence: TGTGCCAGCAGCCTGGAGGGAATCGGGCACAATGAGCAGTTCTTC.